This TCR beta chain was identified during a study of T cell responses to AZD1222 COVID-19 vaccine. Trimming at V came to 0 bases and at J to 0 bases, leaving 4 bases not matched to a gene. This CDR3 is 17 amino acids long. Germline CDR1 reads LGHNA; CDR2 reads YNFKEQ. Study outcomes and limitations: Per reports, nearly half of all spike-specific TCRs target regions that are unmutated in variants. Donors in the cohort were predominantly white British and more often female, and clonal diversity was possibly underestimated.

Details on this clone: The antigen remains undetermined.

The data were produced by immunoSEQ multiplex PCR, yet TCRdb's version contains in-frame clones alone and is incomplete. In the table there are 140,000 to 150,000 clones, 80% to 95% of which are singletons. The chain carries TRBV4-2 and TRBJ2-3; 9 bases are shared with TRBD2. This clonotype was obtained from an adult in good health. The source was peripheral blood, collected on day 0 of MenACWY control vaccination. CDR3 sequence (DNA): TGTGCCAGCAGCCAAGAATCACTAGCGGGTAGCACAGATACGCAGTATTTT. Its protein is CASSQESLAGSTDTQYF.